These T cell receptor beta chains were read from a single sample in a study of blood T cells in healthy people across ages. TCRdb called the 5' RACE reads again in MiXCR, with one record for every CDR3 protein. Found here are 450,000 to 700,000 distinct CDR3 sequences, roughly 29% of them singletons; the top ten hold roughly 18%. The sequenced material came from blood. The receptors stem from a woman aged 65 to 85 in good health. Each CDR3 is given with its conserved first and last residue. A D gene is named only where the DNA matches it firmly. The size field is filled for only some rows; it gives once, few, many or a size class.

d_call	clone_size	v_call	cdr3_length	j_call	cdr3_aa	cdr3_nt
TRBD1	-	TRBV7-8	14	TRBJ1-4	CASCKDRTNEKLFF	TGTGCCAGCTGCAAGGACAGGACTAATGAAAAACTGTTTTTT
TRBD2	few	TRBV7-2	16	TRBJ2-3	CASSFTSGGASDTQYF	TGTGCCAGCAGCTTTACTAGCGGGGGGGCTTCAGATACGCAGTATTTT
-	-	TRBV3-1	12	TRBJ2-3	CASSQGADTQYF	TGCGCCAGCAGCCAAGGGGCAGATACGCAGTATTTT
-	many	TRBV5-1	14	TRBJ2-5	CASSLFGVAETQYF	TGCGCCAGCAGCTTGTTTGGTGTAGCAGAGACCCAGTACTTC
-	medium-sized	TRBV14	12	TRBJ2-3	CASSQDRITQYF	TGTGCCAGCAGCCAAGACAGGATTACGCAGTATTTT
TRBD2	few	TRBV29-1	15	TRBJ2-1	CSVWGGTVGSNEQFF	TGCAGCGTTTGGGGGGGGACTGTCGGGTCGAATGAGCAGTTCTTC
TRBD2	-	TRBV7-6	18	TRBJ2-1	CASSSRTSGLYSYNEQFF	TGTGCCAGCAGCTCTCGGACTAGCGGGCTCTACTCCTACAATGAGCAGTTCTTC
-	-	TRBV7-2	16	TRBJ2-5	CASRKRPDRVQETQYF	TGTGCCAGCAGAAAGCGCCCGGACAGAGTCCAAGAGACCCAGTACTTC
-	few	TRBV7-2	14	TRBJ1-4	CASSLRGINEKLFF	TGTGCCAGCAGCTTAAGAGGGATTAATGAAAAACTGTTTTTT
TRBD2	few	TRBV20-1	17	TRBJ2-3	CSARGGLAGGKTDTQYF	TGCAGTGCTAGAGGGGGACTAGCGGGGGGGAAGACAGATACGCAGTATTTT
-	-	TRBV28	12	TRBJ2-7	CASSLYPYEQYF	TGTGCCAGCAGTTTATACCCCTACGAGCAGTACTTC
-	-	TRBV14	12	TRBJ2-3	CASSQGWNTQYF	TGTGCCAGCAGCCAAGGGTGGAATACGCAGTATTTT
TRBD2	-	TRBV27	14	TRBJ2-7	CASSFTGRAYEQYF	TGTGCCAGCAGTTTCACCGGGAGGGCATACGAGCAGTACTTC
TRBD1	-	TRBV7-8	16	TRBJ1-4	CASSPRTGGRGEKLFF	TGTGCCAGCAGCCCCCGGACAGGGGGTCGGGGTGAAAAACTGTTTTTT
-	-	TRBV7-9	13	TRBJ2-7	CASSLEGAKEQYF	TGTGCCAGCAGCTTGGAGGGGGCTAAAGAGCAGTACTTC
-	few	TRBV5-1	15	TRBJ2-3	CASSSQPQGTDTQYF	TGCGCCAGCAGCTCTCAGCCCCAGGGGACAGATACGCAGTATTTT
-	few	TRBV15	14	TRBJ2-7	CATSRDLKGYEQYF	TGTGCCACCAGCAGAGATTTAAAGGGCTACGAGCAGTACTTC
TRBD1	-	TRBV6-1	16	TRBJ2-5	CASSERDRGLQETQYF	TGTGCCAGCAGTGAACGGGACAGGGGGCTCCAAGAGACCCAGTACTTC